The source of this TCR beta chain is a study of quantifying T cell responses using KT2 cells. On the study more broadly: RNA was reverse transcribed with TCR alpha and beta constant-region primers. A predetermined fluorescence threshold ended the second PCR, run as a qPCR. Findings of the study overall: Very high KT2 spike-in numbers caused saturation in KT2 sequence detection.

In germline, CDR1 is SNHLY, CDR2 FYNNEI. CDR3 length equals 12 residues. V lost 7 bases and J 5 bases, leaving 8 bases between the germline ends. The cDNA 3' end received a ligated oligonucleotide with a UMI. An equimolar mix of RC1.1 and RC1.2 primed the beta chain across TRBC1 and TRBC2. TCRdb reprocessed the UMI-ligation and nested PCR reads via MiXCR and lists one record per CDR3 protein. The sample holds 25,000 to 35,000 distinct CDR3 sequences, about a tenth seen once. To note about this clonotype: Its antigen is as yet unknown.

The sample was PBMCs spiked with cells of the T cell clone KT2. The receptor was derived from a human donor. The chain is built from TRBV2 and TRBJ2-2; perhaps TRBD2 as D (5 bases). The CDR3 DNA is TGTGCCAGCAAGAGAGGGACCGGGGAGCTGTTTTTT. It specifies CASKRGTGELFF.